This T cell receptor beta chain came from a study of CD8 T cells in Susac syndrome. Germline CDR1 DFQATT, CDR2 SNEGSKA (reference sequence). The CDR3 contains 11 residues. The ends were cut back, 2 bases at V and 7 bases at J, with 8 bases in the middle. Random hexamers primed reverse transcription of roughly 0.5 to 1 ug RNA. Each CDR3 protein gets one entry after TCRdb re-called the immunoSEQ multiplex PCR reads with MiXCR. The sample has 95,000 to 150,000 distinct CDR3 sequences, roughly 95% seen once. The TCR was taken from a human donor with Susac syndrome. Material for sequencing was CD4+ T cells from PBMCs. This chain joins TRBV20-1 and TRBJ1-2; no clear D gene. CDR3 protein: CSARSTGGYTF. CDR3 sequence (DNA): TGCAGTGCTAGATCCACGGGTGGCTACACCTTC.